Sequencing of this T cell receptor (beta chain) was carried out in a study of graft-versus-host responses after intestinal transplantation. Study-level findings and limits: The highest levels of circulating GvH clones went along with early declines in HvG clones after transplant. High graft-versus-host to host-versus-graft clonal ratios were found in allografts of patients who had graft-donor T cell macrochimerism.

In the case of this clone: Antigen specificity is unknown.

Generated by immunoSEQ multiplex PCR, the TCRdb table keeps only in-frame clones and is missing some. The data hold 7,500 to 10,000 clones, with approximately 89% observed a single time. Germline V gene data show CDR1 as LGHNT and CDR2 as FRNRAP. V was trimmed by 1 base and J by 7 bases, leaving 14 bases between them. The CDR3 has 15 residues. The specimen comprised PBMCs, sampled just over 42 days after intestinal transplant. This clonotype was obtained from a human patient who received an intestinal transplant, so some T cells may come from the graft donor. The genes are TRBV12-5 and TRBJ2-1; D not resolved. CDR3 protein: CASGLGQSPRNEQFF. CDR3 bases: TGTGCTAGTGGTTTGGGTCAGTCACCCCGTAATGAGCAGTTCTTC.